This is a list of T cell receptor beta chains from one sample in a study of T cell repertoires in cytomegalovirus infection. TCRdb re-derived calls from the reads in MiXCR, one entry per CDR3 protein. The sample yields just under 300,000 distinct CDR3 sequences, 9.6% seen once. Input material: PBMCs. These receptors all stem from a human donor in good health (CMV status not recorded). Some clones in this sample may be carry-over from other donors' samples. Each CDR3 is given with its conserved first and last residue. Fields, in order: clone size, J gene, V gene, D gene, CDR3 protein, CDR3 DNA. A D gene is named only where the DNA matches it firmly. Some rows have no size entry. The others give once, few or many, or a class for an expanded clone.

clone_size: many; j_call: TRBJ1-1; v_call: TRBV10-3; d_call: -; cdr3_aa: CAIREGGTADGAFF; cdr3_nt: TGTGCCATCAGGGAAGGCGGGACGGCCGACGGAGCTTTCTTT
clone_size: many; j_call: TRBJ1-1; v_call: TRBV28; d_call: -; cdr3_aa: CASIKSGQYTEAFF; cdr3_nt: TGTGCCAGCATCAAATCTGGACAGTACACTGAAGCTTTCTTT
clone_size: many; j_call: TRBJ1-2; v_call: TRBV5-1; d_call: -; cdr3_aa: CASSLRVQRDYGYTF; cdr3_nt: TGCGCCAGCAGCCTGAGGGTGCAAAGAGACTATGGCTACACCTTC
clone_size: few; j_call: TRBJ1-1; v_call: TRBV6-6; d_call: TRBD1; cdr3_aa: CASSQLGGSRTTEAFF; cdr3_nt: TGTGCCAGCAGCCAACTAGGGGGCTCTCGAACCACTGAAGCTTTCTTT
clone_size: -; j_call: TRBJ2-1; v_call: TRBV29-1; d_call: TRBD1; cdr3_aa: CSVVGTGPYNEQFF; cdr3_nt: TGCAGCGTGGTCGGGACAGGTCCTTACAATGAGCAGTTCTTC
clone_size: many; j_call: TRBJ2-5; v_call: TRBV6-2/TRBV6-3; d_call: TRBD1; cdr3_aa: CASSFPDRGETQYF; cdr3_nt: TGTGCCAGCAGTTTTCCGGACAGGGGGGAGACCCAGTACTTC
clone_size: many; j_call: TRBJ1-1; v_call: TRBV6-5; d_call: -; cdr3_aa: CASSSYPGTGNTEAFF; cdr3_nt: TGTGCCAGCAGTTCCTACCCGGGGACGGGGAACACTGAAGCTTTCTTT
clone_size: -; j_call: TRBJ2-2; v_call: TRBV6-5; d_call: TRBD1; cdr3_aa: CASSIQGATGELFF; cdr3_nt: TGTGCCAGCAGTATACAGGGGGCTACCGGGGAGCTGTTTTTT
clone_size: few; j_call: TRBJ2-2; v_call: TRBV20-1; d_call: TRBD1; cdr3_aa: CSARGRDRTSPGELFF; cdr3_nt: TGCAGTGCCAGGGGTCGGGACAGAACCAGCCCCGGGGAGCTGTTTTTT
clone_size: many; j_call: TRBJ1-3; v_call: TRBV2; d_call: -; cdr3_aa: CAIMGRRTSGNTIYF; cdr3_nt: TGTGCCATCATGGGACGGAGGACTTCTGGAAACACCATATATTTT
clone_size: -; j_call: TRBJ1-1; v_call: TRBV13; d_call: -; cdr3_aa: CASSLGGRKMNTEAFF; cdr3_nt: TGTGCCAGCAGCTTAGGTGGCAGAAAGATGAACACTGAAGCTTTCTTT
clone_size: many; j_call: TRBJ2-1; v_call: TRBV4-3; d_call: -; cdr3_aa: CASSPDPGSHHNEQFF; cdr3_nt: TGCGCCAGCAGCCCCGACCCAGGGTCCCATCACAATGAGCAGTTCTTC
clone_size: many; j_call: TRBJ1-1; v_call: TRBV12-3/TRBV12-4; d_call: TRBD1; cdr3_aa: CASSYYRGNTEAFF; cdr3_nt: TGTGCCAGCAGTTATTACAGGGGGAACACTGAAGCTTTCTTT